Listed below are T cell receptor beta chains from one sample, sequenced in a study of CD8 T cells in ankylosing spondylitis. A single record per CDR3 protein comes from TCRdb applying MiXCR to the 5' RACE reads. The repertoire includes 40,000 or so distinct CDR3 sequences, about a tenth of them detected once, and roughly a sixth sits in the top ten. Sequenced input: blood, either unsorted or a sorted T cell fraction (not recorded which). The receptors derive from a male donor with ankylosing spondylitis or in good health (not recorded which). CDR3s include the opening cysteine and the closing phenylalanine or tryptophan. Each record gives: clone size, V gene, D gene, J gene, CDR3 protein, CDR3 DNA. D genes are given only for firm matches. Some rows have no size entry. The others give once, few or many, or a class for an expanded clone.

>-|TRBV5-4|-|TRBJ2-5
CASSGSGATYQETQYF
TGTGCCAGCAGCGGGTCCGGAGCGACTTACCAAGAGACCCAGTACTTC
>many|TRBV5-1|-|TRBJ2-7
CASSLERSYEQYF
TGCGCCAGCAGCTTGGAGCGTTCCTACGAGCAGTACTTC
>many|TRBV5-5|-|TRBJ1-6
CASSAAGEDSHLHF
TGTGCCAGCAGCGCTGCAGGGGAGGATTCACACCTCCACTTT
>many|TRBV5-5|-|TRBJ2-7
CASSLEGGREQYF
TGTGCCAGCAGTCTTGAGGGGGGACGCGAGCAGTACTTC
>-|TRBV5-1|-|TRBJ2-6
CASSLPYLGTGANVLTF
TGCGCCAGCAGCTTGCCCTACTTGGGGACCGGGGCCAACGTCCTGACTTTC
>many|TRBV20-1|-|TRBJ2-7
CSPRQVNEQYF
TGCAGCCCCCGACAGGTAAACGAGCAGTACTTC
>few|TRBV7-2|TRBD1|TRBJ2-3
CASSRDRGITDTQYF
TGTGCCAGCAGCCGGGACAGGGGAATCACAGATACGCAGTATTTT
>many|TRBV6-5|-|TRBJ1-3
CASSYDGISGNTIYF
TGTGCCAGCAGTTACGATGGTATCTCTGGAAACACCATATATTTT
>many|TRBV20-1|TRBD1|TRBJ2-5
CSAIRQGVVETQYF
TGCAGTGCCATTCGACAGGGTGTCGTGGAGACCCAGTACTTC
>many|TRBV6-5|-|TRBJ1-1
CASSWMMGGEAFF
TGTGCCAGCAGTTGGATGATGGGGGGTGAGGCTTTCTTT
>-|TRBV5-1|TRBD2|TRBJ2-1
CASSLLGRGDNEQFF
TGCGCCAGCAGCCTTTTGGGGCGGGGGGACAATGAGCAGTTCTTC
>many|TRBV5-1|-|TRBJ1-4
CASSLGSGGNEKLFF
TGCGCCAGCAGCTTGGGTTCTGGGGGGAATGAAAAACTGTTTTTT
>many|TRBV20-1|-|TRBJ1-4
CSANLAGSNLVEKLFF
TGCAGTGCTAATCTTGCAGGGTCAAACTTAGTTGAAAAACTGTTTTTT
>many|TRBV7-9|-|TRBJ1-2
CASSLRRAHSYGYTF
TGTGCCAGCAGCTTACGGAGGGCCCATTCGTATGGCTACACCTTC
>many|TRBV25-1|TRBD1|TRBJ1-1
CASSDRGQGTVNTEAFF
TGTGCCAGCAGTGATCGGGGACAGGGGACTGTGAACACTGAAGCTTTCTTT
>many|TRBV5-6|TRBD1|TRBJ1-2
CASSFLDGQASHGYTF
TGTGCCAGCAGCTTCCTCGACGGACAGGCGAGCCATGGCTACACCTTC
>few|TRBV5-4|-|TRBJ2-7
CASSLGGDGHSYEQYF
TGTGCCAGCAGCTTGGGGGGGGATGGGCATTCCTACGAGCAGTACTTC
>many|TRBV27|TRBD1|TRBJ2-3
CASSPTGARTDTQYF
TGTGCCAGCAGCCCGACAGGGGCCCGCACAGATACGCAGTATTTT
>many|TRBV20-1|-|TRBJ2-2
CSARAVANTGELFF
TGCAGTGCTAGGGCCGTCGCGAACACCGGGGAGCTGTTTTTT
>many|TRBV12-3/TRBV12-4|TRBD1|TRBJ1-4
CASSFNPTGGDEKLFF
TGTGCCAGCAGTTTTAATCCGACAGGGGGTGATGAAAAACTGTTTTTT
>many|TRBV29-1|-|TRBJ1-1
CSVSPGANTEAFF
TGCAGCGTGTCCCCGGGAGCGAACACTGAAGCTTTCTTT
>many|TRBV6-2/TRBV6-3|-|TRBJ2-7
CASSQLREQYF
TGTGCCAGCTCGCAACTCCGGGAGCAGTACTTC